Listed here are 16 T cell receptor beta chains from one sample, sequenced in a study of cytomegalovirus exposure and HLA in healthy donors (dated by TCRdb to the late 2010s). Library preparation used the immunoSEQ multiplex PCR assay. The multiplex PCR relied on a mix of 60 forward primers for TCR Vbeta segments and 13 reverse primers for TCR Jbeta segments. As stored in TCRdb, this immuneACCESS dataset retains in-frame rearrangements with V and J assigned. A fraction of the clones does not appear; measured against another copy, unresolved V genes explain less than half of the discrepancy, and the remainder lacks a known reason. The sample profile shows under 150,000 clones; about 77% of them were found once. The top ten constitute approximately 5% of the sample. The specimen sequenced was PBMCs. All receptors derive from a woman in her thirties in good health and CMV-seropositive.

V and J are TRBV29-1 and TRBJ2-5, with 12 bases lining up with TRBD2. With the DNA end fitting TRBJ2-7 better, the J assignment may be wrong. Germline V gives CDR1 SQVTM, CDR2 ANQGSEA. The CDR3 spans 13 residues. CDR3 sequence: CSALAGGRDEQYF. CDR3 DNA: TGCAGCGCTCTAGCGGGGGGGCGCGACGAGCAGTACTTC.

The chain couples TRBV15 to TRBJ2-3; weak D call: TRBD1 (5 bases). Germline values: CDR1 LNHNV, CDR2 YYDKDF (reference sequence). The V end lost 8 bases, the J end lost 6 bases, and 15 bases lay between the germline ends. This CDR3 region has 13 residues. The CDR3 here is CATQGSSADTQYF. CDR3 nucleotides: TGTGCCACCCAGGGTAGCAGTGCGGATACGCAGTATTTT.

The gene calls are TRBV23-1 and TRBJ1-3, with a possible D match to TRBD1 (5 bases). TRBV23-1 is identified as an open reading frame with a role that is uncertain. The CDR3 has 16 residues. V was pared by 0 bases and J by 6 bases, with 15 bases between. The DNA of the CDR3 is TGCGCCAGCAGTCAATCGATGAACAGGCTTAAAAACACCATATATTTT. Amino acids: CASSQSMNRLKNTIYF.

The V call is TRBV6-1, the J call TRBJ2-7; a possible D gene is TRBD1 (6 bases). In germline, CDR1 is MNHNS, CDR2 SASEGT. The ends were cut back, 7 bases at V and 3 bases at J, with 16 bases in the middle. The CDR3 runs 14 residues. CDR3: CASTLTPDSYEQYF. The CDR3 nucleotides read TGTGCCAGCACCCTCACCCCGGACAGCTACGAGCAGTACTTC.

Regarding this clone: Compared with germline, one end of the junction differs, possibly owing to a read error. Other nucleotide sequences from this sample produce the same CDR3. V gene TRBV18 combines with J gene TRBJ1-1; 7 nucleotides align to TRBD1. Germline V gene data show CDR1 as KGHSH and CDR2 as LQKENI. There are 17 residues in the CDR3. CDR3 sequence reads: CASSPPGYRGRGTEAFF. CDR3 DNA: TGCGCCAGCTCACCCCCGGGGTACAGGGGCCGGGGCACTGAAGCTTTCTTT.

The chain has TRBV18 and TRBJ2-1, with TRBD1 matching 9 bases. The CDR3 consists of 16 residues. V shed 3 bases, J shed 6 bases, and the junction held 9 bases outside the gene matches. CDR1 and CDR2 from the germline V gene are KGHSH and LQKENI. The CDR3 coding sequence is TGTGCCAGCTCACCTGGGACAGGGAAATTAAGCAATGAGCAGTTCTTC. Amino acid sequence: CASSPGTGKLSNEQFF. Complete variable domain (other parts from reference TRBV18 and TRBJ2-1): NAGVMQNPRHLVRRRGQEARLRCSPMKGHSHVYWYRQLPEEGLKFMVYLQKENIIDESGMPKERFSAEFPKEGPSILRIQQVVRGDSAAYFCASSPGTGKLSNEQFFGPGTRLTVL.

V gene TRBV19 combines with J gene TRBJ2-2; D possibly corresponds to TRBD1 (6 bases). The germline gives CDR1 LNHDA, CDR2 SQIVND (reference sequence). The CDR3 contains 16 residues. The V gene lost 0 bases and the J gene lost 7 bases, with 15 bases spanning the gap. The CDR3 loop is CASSIEWRQGFGELFF. CDR3 coding DNA: TGTGCCAGTAGTATAGAGTGGCGGCAGGGGTTCGGGGAGCTGTTTTTT.

This clone has only one observation. V and J are TRBV4-1 and TRBJ2-5; a weak D match, TRBD2 (7 bases). Germline V gene data show CDR1 as MGHRA and CDR2 as YSYEKL. The CDR3 totals 18 residues. Trimming removed 1 base at V and 4 bases at J, with 22 bases between. The CDR3: CASSQGARAGVGGETQYF. CDR3 sequence (DNA): TGCGCCAGCAGCCAAGGGGCCCGGGCGGGAGTAGGGGGAGAGACCCAGTACTTC.

This clone was seen at least ten times. The V gene is TRBV28, the J gene TRBJ1-5; D ambiguous. The germline gives CDR1 MDHEN, CDR2 SYDVKM. The CDR3 runs to 12 residues. Trimming stripped 7 bases from V and 9 bases from J, with 13 bases between. The CDR3 bases are TGTGCCAGCACCAATCCCCGAGGGCCCCAGCATTTT. Protein product: CASTNPRGPQHF.

This sequence joins TRBV5-4 and TRBJ1-2; the D gene is possibly TRBD1 (6 bases). In germline, CDR1 is SGHNT, CDR2 YYREEE (reference sequence). The CDR3 spans 14 residues. Trimming stripped 0 bases from V and 4 bases from J, with 10 bases between. CDR3 sequence reads: CASSLARDIYGYTF. The CDR3 DNA reads as TGTGCCAGCAGCTTGGCCAGGGACATCTATGGCTACACCTTC.

The chain employs TRBV5-1 and TRBJ2-3; D is uncertain. V was clipped by 1 base and J by 0 bases, with 6 bases between them. The V gene's germline CDR1 is SGHRS and CDR2 YFSETQ. The CDR3 contains 14 residues. The CDR3 protein is CASSLTVSTDTQYF. CDR3 coding DNA: TGCGCCAGCAGCTTGACGGTCAGCACAGATACGCAGTATTTT.

The chain is built from TRBV7-9 and TRBJ2-1, with 7 bases lining up with TRBD2. In germline, CDR1 is SEHNR, CDR2 FQNEAQ (reference sequence). After removal of 1 base from V and 4 bases from J, the junction contained 7 bases not matched to a gene. The CDR3 is 16 amino acids. The CDR3, as DNA: TGTGCCAGCAGCTTAGGTTCTAGCGGTACATACAATGAGCAGTTCTTC. Protein sequence: CASSLGSSGTYNEQFF.

V is TRBV5-1 and J is TRBJ2-3, with 8 bases aligning to TRBD2. The J segment lost 3 bases and the V segment lost 2 bases, leaving 11 bases of the junction unmatched. The CDR3 is 17 amino acids. Germline V gene sequence: CDR1 SGHRS, CDR2 YFSETQ. The CDR3 is CASSLDLGGGRTDTQYF. In DNA form, the CDR3 reads TGCGCCAGCAGCTTAGACCTCGGGGGGGGCCGGACAGATACGCAGTATTTT.

This sequence joins TRBV29-1 and TRBJ1-1; the D is unclear. The V end was cut by 4 bases, the J end by 1 base, with 7 bases between. CDR3 length: 12 amino acids. Germline V gene data show CDR1 as SQVTM and CDR2 as ANQGSEA. The DNA for the CDR3 is TGCAGCGTTGGATCCAGGAACACTGAAGCTTTCTTT. Its protein product is CSVGSRNTEAFF.

This chain connects TRBV27 to TRBJ2-3, with 9 bases lining up with TRBD2. The CDR3 is made up of 15 amino acids. Germline loops: CDR1 MNHEY, CDR2 SMNVEV (reference sequence). The V segment lost 0 bases and the J segment 4 bases; nucleotides outside the gene matches: 2. This CDR3 is CASSLSLAGPDTQYF. Written as DNA, the CDR3 is TGTGCCAGCAGTTTATCCCTAGCGGGGCCAGATACGCAGTATTTT.

This clone appeared a few times. The V and J genes are TRBV19 and TRBJ2-7, with unresolved D. The CDR3 is 9 residues long. The germline V and J ends were trimmed by 8 bases and 6 bases, with 5 bases remaining between them. Germline CDR1 reads LNHDA; CDR2 reads SQIVND (reference sequence). CDR3 in amino acids: CASRGEQYF. Written as DNA, the CDR3 is TGTGCCAGTCGCGGCGAGCAGTACTTC. The full variable domain, in which reference TRBV19 and TRBJ2-7 provide the parts outside the CDR3, is DGGITQSPKYLFRKEGQNVTLSCEQNLNHDAMYWYRQDPGQGLRLIYYSQIVNDFQKGDIAEGYSVSREKKESFPLTVTSAQKNPTAFYLCASRGEQYFGPGTRLTVT.